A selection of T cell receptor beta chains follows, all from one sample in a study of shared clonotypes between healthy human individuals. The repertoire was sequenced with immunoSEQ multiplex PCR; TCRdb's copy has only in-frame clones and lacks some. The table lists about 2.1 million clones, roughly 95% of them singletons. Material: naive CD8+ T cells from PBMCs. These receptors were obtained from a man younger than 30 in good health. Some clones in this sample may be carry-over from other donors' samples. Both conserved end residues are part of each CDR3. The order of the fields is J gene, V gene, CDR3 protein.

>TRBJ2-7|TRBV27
CASSSVQGYEQYF
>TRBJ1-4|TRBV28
CASSLGEGGTNEKLFF
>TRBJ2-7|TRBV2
CASSEGIASSYEQYF
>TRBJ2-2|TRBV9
CASSVDPGNTGELFF
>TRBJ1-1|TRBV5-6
CASSWDRTASGAFF
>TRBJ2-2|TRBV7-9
CASNSYRANTGELFF
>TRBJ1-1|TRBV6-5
CASSYREGDSEAFF
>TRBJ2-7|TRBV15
CATSRYDVSYEQYF
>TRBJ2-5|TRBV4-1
CASSKGLAGGETQYF
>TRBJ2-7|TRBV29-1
CSVAGGVAYEQYF
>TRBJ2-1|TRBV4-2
CASSQDPLRAGGVGEQFF
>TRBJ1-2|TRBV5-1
CASSGSGGYTF
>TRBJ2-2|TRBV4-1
CASSQDQRTGEFTGELFF
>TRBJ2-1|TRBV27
CASSYTGTGGNEQFF
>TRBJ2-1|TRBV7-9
CASSLTKGDNEQFF
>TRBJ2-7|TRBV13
CASSPSGQGRREQYF
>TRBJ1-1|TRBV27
CASRSRVATEAFF
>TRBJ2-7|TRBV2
CASSEALRTDYEQYF
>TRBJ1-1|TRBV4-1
CASSQVDGFVGEEVNTEAFF
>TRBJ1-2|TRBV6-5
CASRDILHGYTF
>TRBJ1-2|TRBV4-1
CASSPVWGRGLHYGYTF
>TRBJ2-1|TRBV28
CASSLGLVAGGPNNEQFF
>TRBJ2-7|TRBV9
CASSGRTSGRAVEQYF
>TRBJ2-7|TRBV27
CASSMTWPPSHEQYF
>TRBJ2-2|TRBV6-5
CASVGWTGELFF
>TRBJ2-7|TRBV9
CASSVEPGLSYEQYF
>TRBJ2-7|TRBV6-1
CASSPGTAYEQYF
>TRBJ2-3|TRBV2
CASSGREHTDTQYF
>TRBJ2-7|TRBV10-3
CAISAIGTSGSYEQYF
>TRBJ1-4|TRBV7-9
CASSSRTGYNEKLFF
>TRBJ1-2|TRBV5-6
CASSLNRRALGHGYTF
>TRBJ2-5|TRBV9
CASSGSSGTAQETQYF
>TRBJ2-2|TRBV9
CASSVAGVGELFF
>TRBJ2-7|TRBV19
CASSPLTSGRGEQYF
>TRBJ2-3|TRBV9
CASSVGRGGTDTQYF
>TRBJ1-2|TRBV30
CALDLPAGIYGYTF
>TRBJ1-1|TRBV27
CASSPTTGGTEAFF
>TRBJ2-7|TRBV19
CASSGRDLSYEQYF
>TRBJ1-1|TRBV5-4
CASSLGVSEAFF
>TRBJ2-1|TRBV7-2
CASSGLARYNEQFF
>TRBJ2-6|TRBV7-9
CASSFRTGVANVLTF
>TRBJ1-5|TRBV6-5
CASSLGRRQPQHF
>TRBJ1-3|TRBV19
CASGPRGQYSGNTIYF
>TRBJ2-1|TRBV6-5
CASSYSWQPRNEQFF
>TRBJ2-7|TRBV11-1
CASSGWDRQTYEQYF
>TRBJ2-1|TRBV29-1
CSVLGQGYNEQFF
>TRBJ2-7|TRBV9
CASSVRLGGDYEQYF
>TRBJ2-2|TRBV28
CASLSHTGELFF
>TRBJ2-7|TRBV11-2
CASSPGLAAYEQYF
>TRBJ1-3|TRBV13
CASSSDIAPGNTIYF
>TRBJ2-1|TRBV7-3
CASSLILGGDEQFF
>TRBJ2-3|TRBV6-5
CASSTGWDTQYF
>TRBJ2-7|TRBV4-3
CASSQEVWREGSYEQYF
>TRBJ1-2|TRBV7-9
CASSLSGTDYGYTF
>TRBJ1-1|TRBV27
CASSLGWITEAFF
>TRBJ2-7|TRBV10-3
CAISELGTGSYEQYF
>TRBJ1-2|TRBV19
CASSPRQGANYGYTF
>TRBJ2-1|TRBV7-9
CASSLAFDEQFF
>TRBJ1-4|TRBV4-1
CASSQDLATEDEKLFF
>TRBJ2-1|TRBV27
CATTSPSSYNEQFF